The 12 T cell receptor beta chains below were found in one sample sequenced in a study of cytomegalovirus exposure and HLA in healthy donors. Use of 60 Vbeta and 13 Jbeta primers characterized the PCR. Here immunoSEQ multiplex PCR was the method, and the copy in TCRdb shows in-frame clones only, minus some. The sample has about 130,000 clones; less than 85% are singletons. Input material: PBMCs. The receptors originated from a female donor in good health and CMV-seronegative.

This clone was detected only once. The chain couples TRBV27 to TRBJ2-5; 8 bases match TRBD1. Trimming at V came to 0 bases and at J to 7 bases, leaving 7 bases not matched to a gene. There are 15 residues in the CDR3. Germline CDR1 is MNHEY and CDR2 is SMNVEV (reference sequence). For the CDR3, the DNA is TGTGCCAGCAGTTTATCGCAGGGGGCGTTCGGGACCCAGTACTTC. Translated, it gives CASSLSQGAFGTQYF.

V and J are TRBV21-1 and TRBJ2-7; the table's D call, TRBD1, has no DNA check behind it. TRBV21-1 is classified as a pseudogene. The CDR3 has 14 amino acids. The CDR3 region is CASSRAPAAYEQYF. Written as DNA, the CDR3 is TGTGCCAGCAGCAGGGCCCCGGCCGCCTACGAGCAGTACTTC.

This clone appeared a few times. The rearrangement links TRBV11-3 to TRBJ2-1; tentative D call: TRBD2 (6 bases). The CDR3 spans 15 residues. V was cut by 1 base and J by 0 bases, with 7 bases left in between. The germline gives CDR1 SGHNT, CDR2 YENEEA. CDR3 sequence reads: CASSLVGGSYNEQFF. The CDR3, as DNA: TGTGCCAGCAGCTTAGTGGGAGGCTCCTACAATGAGCAGTTCTTC.

The CDR3 sequence: CASSQGTGAINEKLFF. The CDR3 DNA reads TGCGCCAGCAGCCAAGGGACAGGGGCCATTAATGAAAAACTGTTTTTT. The V call is TRBV5-1, the J call TRBJ1-4; 10 bases are shared with TRBD1. Germline V gene data show CDR1 as SGHRS and CDR2 as YFSETQ. V shed 4 bases and J 4 bases; nucleotides not matched to a gene: 7. This CDR3 is 16 amino acids long.

The CDR3 DNA follows: TGTGCCAGCAGTGACTCGGAGGGACACTATGGCTACACCTTC. It encodes CASSDSEGHYGYTF. The chain links TRBV6-4 to TRBJ1-2; possible D gene TRBD1, 5 bases. The ends were cut back, 0 bases at V and 3 bases at J, with 8 bases in the middle. This CDR3 contains 14 residues. From germline, CDR1 is MRHNA and CDR2 SNTAGT.

This chain uses TRBV19 with TRBJ2-3; D unresolved. The germline V gene encodes CDR1 LNHDA and CDR2 SQIVND (reference sequence). The CDR3 length is 14 residues. Trimming removed 3 bases from V and 0 bases from J, with 7 bases in between. The CDR3 loop reads CASSMTRSTDTQYF. As DNA, the CDR3 is TGTGCCAGTAGTATGACGAGGAGCACAGATACGCAGTATTTT.

Regarding this clone: Different DNA sequences within this sample yield the same CDR3. The V and J genes are TRBV7-3 and TRBJ1-1; the D gene is possibly TRBD1 (5 bases). Germline V gene sequence: CDR1 SGHTA, CDR2 FQGTGA. The CDR3 is 13 residues long. V dropped 3 bases and J dropped 1 base, with 6 bases sitting between them. The CDR3 reads CASSLQGNTEAFF. CDR3 sequence (DNA): TGTGCCAGCAGCTTGCAGGGGAACACTGAAGCTTTCTTT.

V and J are TRBV2 and TRBJ1-1; D is perhaps TRBD1 (6 bases). CDR3 length equals 13 residues. Trimming removed 4 bases from V and 0 bases from J, with 6 bases in between. Germline assignment: CDR1 SNHLY and CDR2 FYNNEI. Here the CDR3 DNA reads TGTGCCAGCAGTGGGGACATGAACACTGAAGCTTTCTTT. Protein: CASSGDMNTEAFF.

The chain combines TRBV2 with TRBJ2-5; tentatively, D is TRBD2 (6 bases). Trimming stripped 3 bases from V and 0 bases from J, with 8 bases between. The CDR3 consists of 14 residues. The V gene's germline CDR1 is SNHLY and CDR2 FYNNEI. In nucleotides, the CDR3 is TGTGCCAGCAGTGACCGGGACTACCAAGAGACCCAGTACTTC. As protein: CASSDRDYQETQYF.

This clone was recorded only once. The gene calls are TRBV27 and TRBJ2-4; 11 nucleotides line up with TRBD1. Germline CDR1 and CDR2: MNHEY and SMNVEV (reference sequence). J gave up 1 base and V 6 bases, and 14 bases lay outside the gene matches. CDR3 length: 19 residues. The DNA for the CDR3 is TGTGCCAGCAGAACTTGGACAGGGGGCGCCCCGCGGGCCAAAAACATTCAGTACTTC. Protein product: CASRTWTGGAPRAKNIQYF.

The chain recombines TRBV2 with TRBJ2-5; unclear D gene. CDR3 length: 14 amino acids. V lost 0 bases and J lost 5, with 10 bases in between. Germline loops: CDR1 SNHLY, CDR2 FYNNEI. The CDR3 nucleotides are TGTGCCAGCAGTGAAGCTCGCGGTCCGGAGACCCAGTACTTC. Protein product: CASSEARGPETQYF.

The chain has TRBV10-3 and TRBJ1-2; 7 positions match TRBD1. The CDR3 contains 13 residues. Looked up from germline, CDR1 is ENHRY and CDR2 is SYGVKD. The V gene end was trimmed by 3 bases and the J gene end by 5 bases; junction bases not matched to a gene: 3. The chain's CDR3 is CAISDGTAYGYTF. CDR3 coding DNA: TGTGCCATCAGTGACGGGACAGCTTATGGCTACACCTTC.